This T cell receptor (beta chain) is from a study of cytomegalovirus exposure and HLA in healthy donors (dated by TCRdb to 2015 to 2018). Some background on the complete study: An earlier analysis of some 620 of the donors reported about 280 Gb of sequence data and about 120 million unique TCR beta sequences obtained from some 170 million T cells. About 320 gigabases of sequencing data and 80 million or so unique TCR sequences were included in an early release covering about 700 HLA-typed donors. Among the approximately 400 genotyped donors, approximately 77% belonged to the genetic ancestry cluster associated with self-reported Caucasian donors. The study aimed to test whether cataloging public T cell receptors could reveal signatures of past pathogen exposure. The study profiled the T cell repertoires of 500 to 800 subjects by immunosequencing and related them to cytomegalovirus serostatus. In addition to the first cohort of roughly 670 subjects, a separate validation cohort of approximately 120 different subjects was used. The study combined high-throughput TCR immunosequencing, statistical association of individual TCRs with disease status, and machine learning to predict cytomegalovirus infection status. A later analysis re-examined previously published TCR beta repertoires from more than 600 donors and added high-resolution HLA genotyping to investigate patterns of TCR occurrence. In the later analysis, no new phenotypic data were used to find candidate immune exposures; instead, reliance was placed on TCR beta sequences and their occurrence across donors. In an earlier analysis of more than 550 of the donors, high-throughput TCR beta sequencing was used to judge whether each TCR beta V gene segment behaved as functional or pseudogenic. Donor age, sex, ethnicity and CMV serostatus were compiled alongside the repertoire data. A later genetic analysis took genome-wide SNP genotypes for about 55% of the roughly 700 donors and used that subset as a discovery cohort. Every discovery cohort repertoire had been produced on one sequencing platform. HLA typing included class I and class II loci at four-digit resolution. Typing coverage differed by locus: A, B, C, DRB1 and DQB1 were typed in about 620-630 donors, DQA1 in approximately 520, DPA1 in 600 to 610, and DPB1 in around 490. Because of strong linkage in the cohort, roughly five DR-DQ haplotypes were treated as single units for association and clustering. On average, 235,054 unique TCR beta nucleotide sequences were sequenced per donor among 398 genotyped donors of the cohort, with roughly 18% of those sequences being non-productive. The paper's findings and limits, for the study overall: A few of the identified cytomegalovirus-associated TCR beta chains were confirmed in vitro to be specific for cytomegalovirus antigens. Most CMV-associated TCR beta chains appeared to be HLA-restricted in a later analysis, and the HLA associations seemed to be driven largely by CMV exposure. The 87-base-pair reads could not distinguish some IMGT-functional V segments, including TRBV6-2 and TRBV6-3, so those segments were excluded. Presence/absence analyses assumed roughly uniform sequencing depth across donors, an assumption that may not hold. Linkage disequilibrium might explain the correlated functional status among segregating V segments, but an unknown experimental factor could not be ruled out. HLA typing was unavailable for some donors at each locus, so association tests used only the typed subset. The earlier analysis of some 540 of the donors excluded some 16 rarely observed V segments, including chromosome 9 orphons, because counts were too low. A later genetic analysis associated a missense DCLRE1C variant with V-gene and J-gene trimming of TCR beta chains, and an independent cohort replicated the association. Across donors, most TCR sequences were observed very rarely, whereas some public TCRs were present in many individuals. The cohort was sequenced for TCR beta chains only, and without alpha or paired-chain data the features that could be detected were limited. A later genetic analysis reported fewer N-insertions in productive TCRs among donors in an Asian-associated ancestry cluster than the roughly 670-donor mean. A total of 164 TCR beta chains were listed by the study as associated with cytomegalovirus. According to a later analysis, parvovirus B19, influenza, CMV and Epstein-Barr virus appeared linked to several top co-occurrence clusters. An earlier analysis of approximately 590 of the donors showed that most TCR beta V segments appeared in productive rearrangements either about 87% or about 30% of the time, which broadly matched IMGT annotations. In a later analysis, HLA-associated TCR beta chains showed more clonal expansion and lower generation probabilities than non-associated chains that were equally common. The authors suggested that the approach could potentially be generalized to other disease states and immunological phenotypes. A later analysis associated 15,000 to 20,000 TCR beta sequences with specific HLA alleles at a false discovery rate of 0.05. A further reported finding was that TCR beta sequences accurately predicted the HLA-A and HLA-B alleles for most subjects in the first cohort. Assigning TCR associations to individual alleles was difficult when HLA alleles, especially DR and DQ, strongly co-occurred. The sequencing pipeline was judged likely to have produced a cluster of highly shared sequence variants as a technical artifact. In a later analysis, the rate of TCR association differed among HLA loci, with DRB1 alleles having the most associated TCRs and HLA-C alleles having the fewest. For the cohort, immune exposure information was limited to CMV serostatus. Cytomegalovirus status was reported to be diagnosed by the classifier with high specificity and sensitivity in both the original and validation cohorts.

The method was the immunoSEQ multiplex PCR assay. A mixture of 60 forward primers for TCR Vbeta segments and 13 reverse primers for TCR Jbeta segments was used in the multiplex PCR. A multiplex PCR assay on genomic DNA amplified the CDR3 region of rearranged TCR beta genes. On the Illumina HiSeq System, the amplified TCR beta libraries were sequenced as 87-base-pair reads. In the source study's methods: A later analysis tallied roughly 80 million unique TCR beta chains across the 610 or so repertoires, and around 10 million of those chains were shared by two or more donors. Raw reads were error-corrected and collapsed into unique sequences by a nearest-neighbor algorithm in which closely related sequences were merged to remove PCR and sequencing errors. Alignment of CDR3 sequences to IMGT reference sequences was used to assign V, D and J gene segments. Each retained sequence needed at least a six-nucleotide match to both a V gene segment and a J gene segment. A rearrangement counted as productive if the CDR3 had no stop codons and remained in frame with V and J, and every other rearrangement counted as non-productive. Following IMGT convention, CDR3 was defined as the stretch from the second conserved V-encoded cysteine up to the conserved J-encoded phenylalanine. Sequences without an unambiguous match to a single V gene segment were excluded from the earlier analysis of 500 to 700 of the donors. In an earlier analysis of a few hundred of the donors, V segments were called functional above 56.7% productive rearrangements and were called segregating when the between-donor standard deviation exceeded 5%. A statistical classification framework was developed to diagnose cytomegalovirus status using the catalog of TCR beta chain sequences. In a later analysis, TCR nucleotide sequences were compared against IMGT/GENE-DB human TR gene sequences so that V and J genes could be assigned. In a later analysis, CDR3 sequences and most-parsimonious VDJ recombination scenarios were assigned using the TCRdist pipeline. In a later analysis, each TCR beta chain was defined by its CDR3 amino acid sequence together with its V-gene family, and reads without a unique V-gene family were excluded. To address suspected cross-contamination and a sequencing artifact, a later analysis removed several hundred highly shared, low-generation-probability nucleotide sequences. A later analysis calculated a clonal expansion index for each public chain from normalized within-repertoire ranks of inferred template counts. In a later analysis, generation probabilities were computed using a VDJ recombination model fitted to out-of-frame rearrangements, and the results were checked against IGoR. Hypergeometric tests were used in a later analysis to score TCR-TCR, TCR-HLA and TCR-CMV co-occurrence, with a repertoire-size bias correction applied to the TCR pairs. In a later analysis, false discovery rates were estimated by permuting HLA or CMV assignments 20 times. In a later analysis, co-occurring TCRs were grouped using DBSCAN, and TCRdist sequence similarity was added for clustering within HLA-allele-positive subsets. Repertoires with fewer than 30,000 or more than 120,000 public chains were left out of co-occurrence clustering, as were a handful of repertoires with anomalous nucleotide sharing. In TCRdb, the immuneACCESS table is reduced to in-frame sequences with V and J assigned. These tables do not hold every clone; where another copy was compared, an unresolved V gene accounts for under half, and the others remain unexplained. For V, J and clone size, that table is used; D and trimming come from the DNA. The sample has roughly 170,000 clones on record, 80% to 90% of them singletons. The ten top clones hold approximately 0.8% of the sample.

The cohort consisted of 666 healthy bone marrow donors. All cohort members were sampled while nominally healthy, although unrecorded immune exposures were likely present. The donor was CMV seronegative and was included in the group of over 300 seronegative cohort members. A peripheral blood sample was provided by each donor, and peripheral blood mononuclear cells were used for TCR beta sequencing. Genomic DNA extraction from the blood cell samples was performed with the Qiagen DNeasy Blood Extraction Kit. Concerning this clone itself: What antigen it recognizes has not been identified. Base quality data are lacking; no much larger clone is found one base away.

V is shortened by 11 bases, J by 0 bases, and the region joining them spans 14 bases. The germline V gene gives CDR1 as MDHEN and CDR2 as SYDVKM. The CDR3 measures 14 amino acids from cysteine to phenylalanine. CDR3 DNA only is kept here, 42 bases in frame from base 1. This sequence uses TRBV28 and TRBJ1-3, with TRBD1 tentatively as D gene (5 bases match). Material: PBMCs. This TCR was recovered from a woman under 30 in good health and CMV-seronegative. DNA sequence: TGTGCCGGGGGAGGGACGGACTCTGGAAACACCATATATTTT. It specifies CAGGGTDSGNTIYF.